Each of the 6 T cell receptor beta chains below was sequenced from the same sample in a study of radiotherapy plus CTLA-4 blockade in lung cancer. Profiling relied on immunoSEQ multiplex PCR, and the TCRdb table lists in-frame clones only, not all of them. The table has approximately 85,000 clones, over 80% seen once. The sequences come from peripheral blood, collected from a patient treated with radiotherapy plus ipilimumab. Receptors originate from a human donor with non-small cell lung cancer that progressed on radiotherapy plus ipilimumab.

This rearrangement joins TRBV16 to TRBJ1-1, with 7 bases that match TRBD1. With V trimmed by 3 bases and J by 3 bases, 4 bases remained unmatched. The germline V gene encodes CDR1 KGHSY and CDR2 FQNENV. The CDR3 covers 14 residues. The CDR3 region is CASSHRQGYTEAFF. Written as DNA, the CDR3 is TGTGCCAGCAGCCACCGACAGGGCTACACTGAAGCTTTCTTT.

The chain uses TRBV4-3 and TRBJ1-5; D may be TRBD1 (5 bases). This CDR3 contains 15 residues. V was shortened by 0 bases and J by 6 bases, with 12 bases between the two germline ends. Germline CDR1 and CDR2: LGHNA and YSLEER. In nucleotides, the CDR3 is TGCGCCAGCAGCCAAGATGGGGGGGGGACTCAGCCCCAGCATTTT. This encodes CASSQDGGGTQPQHF.

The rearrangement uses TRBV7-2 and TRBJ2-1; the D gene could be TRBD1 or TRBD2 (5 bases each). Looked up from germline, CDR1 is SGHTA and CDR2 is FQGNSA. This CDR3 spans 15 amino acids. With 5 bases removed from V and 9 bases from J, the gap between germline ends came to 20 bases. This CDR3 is CASSPSRGPIGEQFF. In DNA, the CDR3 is TGTGCCAGCAGCCCTAGCCGGGGACCCATAGGTGAGCAGTTCTTC.

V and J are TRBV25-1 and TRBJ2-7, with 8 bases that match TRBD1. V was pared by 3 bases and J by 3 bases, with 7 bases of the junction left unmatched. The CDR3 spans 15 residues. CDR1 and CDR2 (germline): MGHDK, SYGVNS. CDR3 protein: CASSDRRQGFYEQYF. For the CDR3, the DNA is TGTGCCAGCAGTGACCGGCGACAGGGGTTCTACGAGCAGTACTTC.

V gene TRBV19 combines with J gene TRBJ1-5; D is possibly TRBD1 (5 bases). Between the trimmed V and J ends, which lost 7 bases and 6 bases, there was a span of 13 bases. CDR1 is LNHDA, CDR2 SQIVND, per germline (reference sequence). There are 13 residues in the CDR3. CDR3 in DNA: TGTGCCAGTACCGACAGTATAGGTCAGCCCCAGCATTTT. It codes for CASTDSIGQPQHF.

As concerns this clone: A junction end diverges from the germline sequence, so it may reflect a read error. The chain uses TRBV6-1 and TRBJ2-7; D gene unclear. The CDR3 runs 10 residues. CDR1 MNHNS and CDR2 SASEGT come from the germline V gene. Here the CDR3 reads CASSEALLSF. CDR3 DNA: TGTGCCAGCAGTGAAGCGCTTCTGAGCTTC.